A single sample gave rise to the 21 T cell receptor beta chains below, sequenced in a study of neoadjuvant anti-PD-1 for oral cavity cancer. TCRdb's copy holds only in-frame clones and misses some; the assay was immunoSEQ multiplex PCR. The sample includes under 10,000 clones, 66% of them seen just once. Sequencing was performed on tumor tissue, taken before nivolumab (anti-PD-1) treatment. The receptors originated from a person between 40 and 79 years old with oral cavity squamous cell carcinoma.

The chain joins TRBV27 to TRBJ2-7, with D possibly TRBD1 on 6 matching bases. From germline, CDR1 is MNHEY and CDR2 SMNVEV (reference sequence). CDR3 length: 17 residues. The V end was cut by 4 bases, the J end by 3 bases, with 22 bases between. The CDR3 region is CASSSTRQVQNVYEQYF. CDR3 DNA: TGTGCCAGCAGTTCAACCCGACAGGTCCAAAACGTCTACGAGCAGTACTTC.

CDR3 DNA: TGTGCCAGCAGTGAAGCGGAAAATCAGCCCCAGCATTTT. Its protein product is CASSEAENQPQHF. The chain couples TRBV6-1 to TRBJ1-5; D is ambiguous. There are 13 residues in the CDR3. Per germline, CDR1 MNHNS and CDR2 SASEGT. With 0 bases removed from V and 4 bases from J, the gap between germline ends came to 4 bases.

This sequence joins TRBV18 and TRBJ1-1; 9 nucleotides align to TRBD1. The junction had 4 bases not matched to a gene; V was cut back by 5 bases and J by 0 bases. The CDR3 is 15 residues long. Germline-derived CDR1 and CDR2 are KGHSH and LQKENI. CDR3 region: CASSGTGNMNTEAFF. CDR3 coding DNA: TGTGCCAGCTCAGGGACAGGGAACATGAACACTGAAGCTTTCTTT.

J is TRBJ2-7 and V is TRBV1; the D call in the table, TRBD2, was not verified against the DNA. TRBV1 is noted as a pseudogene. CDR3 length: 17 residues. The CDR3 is CTSSRELTSGRSYEQYF. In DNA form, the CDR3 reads TGCACCAGCAGCCGAGAACTTACTAGCGGGAGATCCTACGAGCAGTACTTC.

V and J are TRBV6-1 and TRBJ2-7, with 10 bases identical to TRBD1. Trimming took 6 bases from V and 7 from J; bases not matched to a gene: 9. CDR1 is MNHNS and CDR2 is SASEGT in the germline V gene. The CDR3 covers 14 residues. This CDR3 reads CASRLGTGVGEQYF. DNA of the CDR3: TGTGCCAGCAGACTCGGGACAGGGGTCGGAGAGCAGTACTTC.

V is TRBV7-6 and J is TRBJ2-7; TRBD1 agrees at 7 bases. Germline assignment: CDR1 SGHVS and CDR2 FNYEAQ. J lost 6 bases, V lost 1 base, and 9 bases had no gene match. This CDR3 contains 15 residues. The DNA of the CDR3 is TGTGCCAGCAGCTTAGGACAGGGTGGCTCAGGCGAGCAGTACTTC. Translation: CASSLGQGGSGEQYF.

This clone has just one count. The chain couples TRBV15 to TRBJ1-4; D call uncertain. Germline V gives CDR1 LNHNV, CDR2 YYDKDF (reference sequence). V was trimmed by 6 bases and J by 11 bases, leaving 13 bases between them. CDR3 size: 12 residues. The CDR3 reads CATSTEVRKLFF. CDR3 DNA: TGTGCCACCAGTACCGAGGTCAGGAAACTGTTTTTT.

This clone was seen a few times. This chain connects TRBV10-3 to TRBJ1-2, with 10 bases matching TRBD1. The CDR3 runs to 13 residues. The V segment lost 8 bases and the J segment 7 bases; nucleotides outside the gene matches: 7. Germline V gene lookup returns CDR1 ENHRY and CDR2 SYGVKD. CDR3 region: CAIASDRGTGYTF. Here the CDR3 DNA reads TGTGCCATCGCGTCGGACAGGGGGACTGGCTACACCTTC.

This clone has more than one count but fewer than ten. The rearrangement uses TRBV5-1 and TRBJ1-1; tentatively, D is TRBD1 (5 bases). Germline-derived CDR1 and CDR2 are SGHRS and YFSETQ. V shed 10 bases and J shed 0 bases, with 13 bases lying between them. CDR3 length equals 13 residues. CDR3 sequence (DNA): TGCGCCGGACGGACGGACATGAACACTGAAGCTTTCTTT. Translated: CAGRTDMNTEAFF.

CDR3 in DNA: TGTGCCAGCTCGTCGGCGGGGGGAGGACTTGAAGCTTTCTTT. It codes for CASSSAGGGLEAFF. The chain recombines TRBV18 with TRBJ1-1; a weak D match, TRBD1 (5 bases). The CDR3 totals 14 residues. Germline CDR1 is KGHSH and CDR2 is LQKENI. The germline V and J ends were trimmed by 6 bases and 7 bases, with 18 bases remaining between them.

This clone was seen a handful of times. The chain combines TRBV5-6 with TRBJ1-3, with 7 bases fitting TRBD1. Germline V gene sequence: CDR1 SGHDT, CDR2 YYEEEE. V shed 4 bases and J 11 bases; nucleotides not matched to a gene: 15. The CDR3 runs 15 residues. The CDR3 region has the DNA TGTGCCAGCAGCCCGGGGCAGGGACAGCATTGGGCCATATATTTT. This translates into CASSPGQGQHWAIYF.

The chain's CDR3 is CASSQGGGYGYTF. CDR3 nucleotide sequence: TGCGCCAGCAGCCAGGGGGGAGGATATGGCTACACCTTC. The gene calls are TRBV4-1 and TRBJ1-2; D is possibly TRBD1 (5 bases). Germline V CDR1 and CDR2: MGHRA, YSYEKL. This CDR3 comprises 13 residues. The V end was cut by 3 bases, the J end by 5 bases, with 10 bases between.

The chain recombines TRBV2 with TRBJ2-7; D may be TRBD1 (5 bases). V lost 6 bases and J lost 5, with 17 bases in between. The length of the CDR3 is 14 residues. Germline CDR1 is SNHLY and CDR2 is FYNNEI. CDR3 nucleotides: TGTGCCAGCAGCTGGGGCAGGGATATTAACGAGCAGTACTTC. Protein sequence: CASSWGRDINEQYF.

CDR3 coding DNA: TGTGCCAGCAGTTACTCGGACAGGGGGCCCGCCTATGGCTACACCTTC. It encodes CASSYSDRGPAYGYTF. The rearrangement links TRBV6-5 to TRBJ1-2; 11 nucleotides line up with TRBD1. The J segment lost 4 bases and the V segment lost 0 bases, leaving 4 bases of the junction unmatched. Germline CDR1 reads MNHEY; CDR2 reads SVGAGI. The CDR3 is 16 amino acids.

The CDR3, as DNA: TGTGCCAGCAGGTACTCCGGGCAACCCTACGAGCAGTACTTC. It is translated as CASRYSGQPYEQYF. The chain carries TRBV5-4 and TRBJ2-7; D not certain. The germline CDR1 and CDR2 sequences are SGHNT and YYREEE (reference sequence). The CDR3 runs to 14 residues. Between the trimmed V and J ends, which lost 5 bases and 2 bases, there was a span of 14 bases. The entire variable domain, with the rest obtained from reference TRBV5-4 and TRBJ2-7, is as follows: ETGVTQSPTHLIKTRGQQVTLRCSSQSGHNTVSWYQQALGQGPQFIFQYYREEENGRGNFPPRFSGLQFPNYSSELNVNALELDDSALYLCASRYSGQPYEQYFGPGTRLTVT.

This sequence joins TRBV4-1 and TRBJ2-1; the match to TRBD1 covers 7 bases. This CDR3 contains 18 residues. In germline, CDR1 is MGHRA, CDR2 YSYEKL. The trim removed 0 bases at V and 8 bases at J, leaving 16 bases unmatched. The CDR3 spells CASSQDRVRDSKVDEQFF. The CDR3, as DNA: TGCGCCAGCAGCCAAGATAGGGTGAGGGACAGCAAAGTCGATGAGCAGTTCTTC.

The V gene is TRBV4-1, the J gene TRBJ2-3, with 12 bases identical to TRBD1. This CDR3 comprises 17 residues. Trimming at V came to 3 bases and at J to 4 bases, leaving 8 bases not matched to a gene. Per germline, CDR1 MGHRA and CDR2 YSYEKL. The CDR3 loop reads CASSHPKGQGAADTQYF. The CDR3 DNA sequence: TGCGCCAGCAGCCACCCGAAGGGACAGGGGGCAGCAGATACGCAGTATTTT.

CDR3 protein: CASSGYNRGNTIYF. The CDR3 coding sequence is TGCGCCAGCAGCGGATACAATCGTGGAAACACCATATATTTT. The V gene is TRBV4-1, the J gene TRBJ1-3; D remains ambiguous. The germline V gene has CDR1 MGHRA and CDR2 YSYEKL. The CDR3 spans 14 residues. Deletions cut 5 bases from V and 3 bases from J, with 11 bases between.

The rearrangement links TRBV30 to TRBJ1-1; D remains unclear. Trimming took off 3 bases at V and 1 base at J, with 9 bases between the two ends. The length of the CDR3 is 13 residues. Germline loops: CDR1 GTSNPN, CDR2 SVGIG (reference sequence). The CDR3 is CAWRPFGNTEAFF. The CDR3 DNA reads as TGTGCCTGGAGGCCCTTCGGGAACACTGAAGCTTTCTTT.

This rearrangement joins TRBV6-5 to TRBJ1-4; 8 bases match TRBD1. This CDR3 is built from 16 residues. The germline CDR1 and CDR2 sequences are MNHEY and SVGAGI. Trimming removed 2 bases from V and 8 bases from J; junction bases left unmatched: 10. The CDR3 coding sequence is TGTGCCAGCAGTTACGCGACAGGGGTCGGGGGGGAAAAACTGTTTTTT. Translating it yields CASSYATGVGGEKLFF.

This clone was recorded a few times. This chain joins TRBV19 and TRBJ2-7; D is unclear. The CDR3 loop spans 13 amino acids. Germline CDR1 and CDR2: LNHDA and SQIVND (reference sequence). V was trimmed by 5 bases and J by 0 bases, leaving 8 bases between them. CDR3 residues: CASSLGSSYEQYF. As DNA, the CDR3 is TGTGCCAGTAGTCTCGGCAGCTCCTACGAGCAGTACTTC.